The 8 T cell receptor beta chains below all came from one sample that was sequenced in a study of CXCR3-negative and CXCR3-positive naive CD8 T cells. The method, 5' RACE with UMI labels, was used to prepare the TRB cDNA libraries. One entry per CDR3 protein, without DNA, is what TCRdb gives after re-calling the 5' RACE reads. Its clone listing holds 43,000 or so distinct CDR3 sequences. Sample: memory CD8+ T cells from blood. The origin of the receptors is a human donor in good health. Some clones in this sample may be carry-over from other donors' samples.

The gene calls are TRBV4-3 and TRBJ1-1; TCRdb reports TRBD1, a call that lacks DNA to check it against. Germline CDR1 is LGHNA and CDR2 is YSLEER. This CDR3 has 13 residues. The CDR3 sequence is CASSQDRGAEAFF.

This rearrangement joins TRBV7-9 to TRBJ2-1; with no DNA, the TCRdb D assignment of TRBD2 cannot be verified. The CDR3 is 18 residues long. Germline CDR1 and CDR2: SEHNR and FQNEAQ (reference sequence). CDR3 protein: CASSPTGGLAGSYNEQFF.

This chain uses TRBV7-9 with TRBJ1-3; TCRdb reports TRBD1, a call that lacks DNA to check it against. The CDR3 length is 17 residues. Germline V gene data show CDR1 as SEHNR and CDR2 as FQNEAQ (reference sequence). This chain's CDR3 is CASSPTGATYSGNTIYF.

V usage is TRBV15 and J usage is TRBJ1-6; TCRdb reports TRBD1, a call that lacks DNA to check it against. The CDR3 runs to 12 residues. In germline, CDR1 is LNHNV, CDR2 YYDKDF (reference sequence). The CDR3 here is CATSQGGSPLHF.

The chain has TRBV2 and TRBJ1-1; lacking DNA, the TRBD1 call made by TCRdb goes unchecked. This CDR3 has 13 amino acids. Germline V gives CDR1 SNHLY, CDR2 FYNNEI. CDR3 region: CASSDDRNTEAFF.

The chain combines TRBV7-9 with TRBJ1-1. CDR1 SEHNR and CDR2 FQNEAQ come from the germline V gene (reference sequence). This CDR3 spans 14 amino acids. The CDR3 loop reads CASSLSGKNTEAFF.

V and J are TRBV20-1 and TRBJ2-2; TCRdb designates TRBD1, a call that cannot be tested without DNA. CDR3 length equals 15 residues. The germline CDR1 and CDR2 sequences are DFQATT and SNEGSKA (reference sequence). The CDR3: CSATQGTGGSGELFF.

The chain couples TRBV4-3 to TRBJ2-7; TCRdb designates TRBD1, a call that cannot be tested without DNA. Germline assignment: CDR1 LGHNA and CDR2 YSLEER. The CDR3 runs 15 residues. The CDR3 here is CASSQDTQGVDEQYF.